These 27 T cell receptor beta chains were sequenced from one sample in a study of T cell changes during pregnancy in multiple sclerosis. Generated by immunoSEQ multiplex PCR, the TCRdb table keeps only in-frame clones and is missing some. The sample shows around 79,000 clones, 75% to 95% of them seen only once. The sequences come from CD4+ T cells from peripheral blood mononuclear cells, collected in the second trimester of pregnancy. The receptor source for this set is a female donor with multiple sclerosis, enrolled in a pregnancy study.

The rearrangement links TRBV7-7 to TRBJ2-3, with TRBD2 identical over 8 bases. Germline V CDR1 and CDR2: SSHAT, FNYEAQ (reference sequence). The CDR3 is made up of 15 amino acids. V lost 0 bases to trimming and J lost 5 bases; unmatched junction nucleotides: 4. CDR3 residues: CASSLAGLAGDTQYF. As DNA, the CDR3 is TGTGCCAGCAGCTTAGCAGGACTAGCTGGAGATACGCAGTATTTT.

This chain connects TRBV6-5 to TRBJ2-7; D may be TRBD2 (5 bases). Trimming left V 5 bases short and J 3 bases short, with 11 bases between. This CDR3 comprises 13 residues. The germline gives CDR1 MNHEY, CDR2 SVGAGI. CDR3 nucleotide sequence: TGTGCCAGCAGTCAAGTCGGAGGCTACGAGCAGTACTTC. Its translation: CASSQVGGYEQYF.

Points on this clone: Other DNA sequences in the sample encode the same CDR3. V and J are TRBV5-1 and TRBJ2-3; 13 bases are shared with TRBD2. From germline, CDR1 is SGHRS and CDR2 YFSETQ. The junction had 5 bases not matched to a gene; V was cut back by 4 bases and J by 3 bases. The CDR3 has 16 amino acids. The CDR3 region has the DNA TGCGCCAGCAGCGGCAGACTAGCGGGAGGAACAGATACGCAGTATTTT. Translated, it gives CASSGRLAGGTDTQYF.

This sequence joins TRBV19 and TRBJ2-7; 12 positions match TRBD2. V was pared by 5 bases and J by 6 bases, with 8 bases of the junction left unmatched. Germline V gene data show CDR1 as LNHDA and CDR2 as SQIVND (reference sequence). The CDR3 loop spans 15 amino acids. As DNA, the CDR3 is TGTGCCAGTAGTTCCACTAGCGGGAGGTGGGGCGAGCAGTACTTC. This codes for CASSSTSGRWGEQYF.

The gene calls are TRBV23-1 and TRBJ2-3, with 8 bases aligning to TRBD1. TRBV23-1 is filed as an ORF, its function uncertain. CDR3 length: 16 amino acids. Trimming took 4 bases from V and 2 from J; bases not matched to a gene: 8. This CDR3 is CASSPRQGTTTDTQYF. The DNA for the CDR3 is TGCGCCAGCAGTCCCCGACAGGGGACCACCACAGATACGCAGTATTTT.

The chain carries TRBV7-3 and TRBJ2-1; 9 nucleotides align to TRBD2. After removal of 1 base from V and 9 bases from J, the junction contained 7 bases not matched to a gene. This CDR3 is 15 amino acids long. The germline V gene has CDR1 SGHTA and CDR2 FQGTGA. The CDR3 reads CASSLSLAGRGEQFF. The CDR3 nucleotides are TGTGCCAGCAGCTTAAGCCTAGCGGGGAGGGGTGAGCAGTTCTTC. Combining the CDR3 with reference TRBV7-3 and TRBJ2-1 gives the whole variable domain GAGVSQTPSNKVTEKGKYVELRCDPISGHTALYWYRQSLGQGPEFLIYFQGTGAADDSGLPNDRFFAVRPEGSVSTLKIQRTERGDSAVYLCASSLSLAGRGEQFFGPGTRLTVL.

V and J are TRBV6-5 and TRBJ1-4; D ambiguous. This CDR3 has 15 residues. Trimming took off 2 bases at V and 3 bases at J, with 10 bases between the two ends. Germline V gene data show CDR1 as MNHEY and CDR2 as SVGAGI. CDR3 amino acids: CASSYGSVPNEKLFF. In nucleotides, the CDR3 is TGTGCCAGCAGTTACGGTAGCGTCCCTAATGAAAAACTGTTTTTT.

The chain employs TRBV11-2 and TRBJ1-1, with unresolved D. The CDR3 consists of 13 residues. The V gene lost 5 bases and the J gene lost 3 bases, with 10 bases spanning the gap. Germline assignment: CDR1 SGHAT and CDR2 FQNNGV. CDR3 sequence (DNA): TGTGCCAGCAGCCAAAATGCGGACACTGAAGCTTTCTTT. Residues: CASSQNADTEAFF.

This clone was found a few times. V gene TRBV29-1 combines with J gene TRBJ1-3, with TRBD1 matching over 10 bases. The V segment lost 7 bases and the J segment 2 bases; nucleotides outside the gene matches: 8. Germline V gene data show CDR1 as SQVTM and CDR2 as ANQGSEA. This CDR3 has 15 amino acids. The CDR3 sequence is CSATGTGATGNTIYF. The CDR3 bases are TGCAGCGCCACCGGGACAGGGGCGACTGGAAACACCATATATTTT.

The genes are TRBV19 and TRBJ2-3, with TRBD1 matching over 10 bases. Germline CDR1 LNHDA, CDR2 SQIVND (reference sequence). Trimming cost V 4 bases and J 0 bases; bases outside gene matches: 4. The CDR3 has 16 residues. CDR3 nucleotide sequence: TGTGCCAGTAGTACCCGACAGGGGGCCAGCACAGATACGCAGTATTTT. Protein sequence: CASSTRQGASTDTQYF.

V and J are TRBV5-6 and TRBJ2-5; no firm D call. Deletions cut 4 bases from V and 5 bases from J, with 12 bases between. Germline-derived CDR1 and CDR2 are SGHDT and YYEEEE. CDR3 length: 13 residues. CDR3 in amino acids: CASSLIYLETQYF. The CDR3 DNA follows: TGTGCCAGCAGCCTTATTTATTTGGAGACCCAGTACTTC. The full variable domain, rest sourced from reference TRBV5-6 and TRBJ2-5, is DAGVTQSPTHLIKTRGQQVTLRCSPKSGHDTVSWYQQALGQGPQFIFQYYEEEERQRGNFPDRFSGHQFPNYSSELNVNALLLGDSALYLCASSLIYLETQYFGPGTRLLVL.

This sequence joins TRBV19 and TRBJ1-2; 7 bases line up with TRBD1. The germline CDR1 and CDR2 sequences are LNHDA and SQIVND (reference sequence). The CDR3 is 15 amino acids. With 1 base clipped from V and 3 bases from J, the junction kept 5 bases outside the gene matches. CDR3 sequence: CASSIGGQRYYGYTF. DNA for the CDR3: TGTGCCAGTAGTATAGGGGGACAGAGATACTATGGCTACACCTTC.

The V gene is TRBV7-2, the J gene TRBJ2-3; TRBD1 agrees at 9 bases. CDR3 length: 14 amino acids. Trimming took 4 bases from V and 6 from J; bases not matched to a gene: 5. The V gene's germline CDR1 is SGHTA and CDR2 FQGNSA. The CDR3 is CASSWGTGLDTQYF. The CDR3 bases are TGTGCCAGCAGCTGGGGGACAGGGTTGGATACGCAGTATTTT.

The chain joins TRBV2 to TRBJ2-5; 8 bases align to TRBD2. The CDR3 is 14 residues long. With 4 bases clipped from V and 4 bases from J, the junction kept 5 bases outside the gene matches. CDR1 is SNHLY and CDR2 is FYNNEI in the germline V gene. CDR3: CASSATSGPETQYF. DNA of the CDR3: TGTGCCAGCAGTGCCACTAGCGGTCCAGAGACCCAGTACTTC. Full variable domain (rest looked up from reference TRBV2 and TRBJ2-5): EPEVTQTPSHQVTQMGQEVILRCVPISNHLYFYWYRQILGQKVEFLVSFYNNEISEKSEIFDDQFSVERPDGSNFTLKIRSTKLEDSAMYFCASSATSGPETQYFGPGTRLLVL.

The chain uses TRBV28 and TRBJ1-1, with a possible D match to TRBD1 (5 bases). V lost 1 base and J 11 bases, leaving 11 bases between the germline ends. Germline loops: CDR1 MDHEN, CDR2 SYDVKM. The CDR3 length is 12 residues. The CDR3 spells CASSLSGAMAFF. The CDR3 DNA follows: TGTGCCAGCAGTTTATCTGGGGCGATGGCTTTCTTT.

The rearrangement links TRBV21-1 to TRBJ2-7; TRBD2, as called in the table, went unchecked against the DNA. TRBV21-1 corresponds to a pseudogene. CDR3 length equals 14 residues. The CDR3 loop is CASSTSVAGAEQYF. The CDR3 DNA sequence: TGTGCCAGCAGCACGAGTGTAGCGGGAGCCGAGCAGTACTTC.

This chain links TRBV4-1 with TRBJ1-4; maybe TRBD1 (5 bases). Trimming shortened V by 0 bases and J by 10 bases, and 18 bases separated the two germline ends. The germline V gene has CDR1 MGHRA and CDR2 YSYEKL. This CDR3 contains 16 residues. The CDR3 nucleotides read TGCGCCAGCAGCCAAGATCGTCGGACAACATTTGGAAAACTGTTTTTT. This sequence encodes CASSQDRRTTFGKLFF.

The chain uses TRBV19 and TRBJ1-1; TRBD1 matches 8 bases. The V gene's germline CDR1 is LNHDA and CDR2 SQIVND (reference sequence). The CDR3 sequence is 14 residues long. V shed 4 bases and J 0 bases; nucleotides not matched to a gene: 1. CDR3 coding DNA: TGTGCCAGTAGTAGGACAGGGCTGAACACTGAAGCTTTCTTT. Protein product: CASSRTGLNTEAFF.

CDR3 DNA: TGTGCCAGCAGCGGAAGACTAGCGGGAGTTGAGCAGTTCTTC. Protein product: CASSGRLAGVEQFF. V and J are TRBV9 and TRBJ2-1; 12 bases are shared with TRBD2. CDR1 is SGDLS and CDR2 is YYNGEE in the germline V gene. There are 14 residues in the CDR3. With V trimmed by 3 bases and J by 9 bases, 4 bases remained unmatched.

This clone was seen a single time. This chain connects TRBV13 to TRBJ1-6; 12 positions agree with TRBD1. Germline CDR1 and CDR2: PRHDT and FYEKMQ (reference sequence). V trimming: 6 bases; J trimming: 5 bases; junction bases outside the gene matches: 8. CDR3 size: 17 residues. CDR3 DNA: TGTGCCAGCAGGCCGCGGGACAGGGGGCAGAATAATTCACCCCTCCACTTT. Translation: CASRPRDRGQNNSPLHF.

The V gene is TRBV2, the J gene TRBJ1-3; TRBD1 is a possible D gene (5 bases). Germline CDR1 reads SNHLY; CDR2 reads FYNNEI. The CDR3 length is 14 residues. V lost 8 bases to trimming and J lost 2 bases, with 13 bases between them. CDR3 residues: CASGGNPTGNTIYF. CDR3 DNA sequence: TGTGCCAGCGGGGGGAACCCCACTGGAAACACCATATATTTT.

This clone was counted a single time. The V call is TRBV4-3, the J call TRBJ1-4; 10 nucleotides align to TRBD1. J gave up 5 bases and V 0 bases, and 6 bases lay outside the gene matches. The CDR3 spans 17 residues. Germline CDR1 is LGHNA and CDR2 is YSLEER. CDR3 amino acids: CASSQDFGQGGNEKLFF. The CDR3 region has the DNA TGCGCCAGCAGCCAAGATTTCGGACAGGGGGGAAATGAAAAACTGTTTTTT.

This clone was seen a handful of times. The V call is TRBV28, the J call TRBJ2-7; D possibly corresponds to TRBD2 (5 bases). The germline V and J ends were trimmed by 8 bases and 12 bases, with 17 bases remaining between them. Germline V gene data show CDR1 as MDHEN and CDR2 as SYDVKM. CDR3 length equals 11 residues. Here the CDR3 reads CASREGQTWYF. The CDR3 nucleotides are TGTGCCAGCCGTGAGGGCCAGACGTGGTACTTC.

This chain joins TRBV27 and TRBJ2-3, with no clear D. The V and J ends lost 3 bases and 5 bases respectively, with 9 bases between them. CDR3 size: 13 residues. Germline-derived CDR1 and CDR2 are MNHEY and SMNVEV (reference sequence). The CDR3, as DNA: TGTGCCAGCAGTTTTCTCAGTGGAGATACGCAGTATTTT. As protein: CASSFLSGDTQYF.

The V and J genes are TRBV6-5 and TRBJ1-2, with D tentatively TRBD1 (6 bases). The germline V gene has CDR1 MNHEY and CDR2 SVGAGI. V lost 7 bases and J lost 5, with 20 bases in between. CDR3 length: 15 residues. The DNA of the CDR3 is TGTGCCAGCATACCACGGATACAGGGAGAATATGGCTACACCTTC. It yields the protein CASIPRIQGEYGYTF.

V gene TRBV4-3 combines with J gene TRBJ2-1, with 9 bases lining up with TRBD1. Germline V CDR1 and CDR2: LGHNA, YSLEER. The CDR3 contains 15 residues. V shed 0 bases, J shed 4 bases, and the junction held 1 base outside the gene matches. The CDR3 is CASSQEQGAYNEQFF. CDR3 DNA: TGCGCCAGCAGCCAAGAACAGGGGGCGTACAATGAGCAGTTCTTC.

This chain uses TRBV2 with TRBJ2-5; 13 bases are shared with TRBD2. The germline gives CDR1 SNHLY, CDR2 FYNNEI. Losses at the gene ends were 7 bases for V and 2 bases for J; bases not matched to a gene: 1. CDR3 length: 14 amino acids. DNA for the CDR3: TGTGCCAGCAAGGGACTAGCGGGGCAAGAGACCCAGTACTTC. Translated: CASKGLAGQETQYF.